Reported below is one TCR beta chain. Its target is unknown. Deletions cut 1 base from V and 4 bases from J, with 19 bases between. The CDR3 length is 16 residues. Per germline, CDR1 GTSNPN and CDR2 SVGIG (reference sequence). These data belong to a study of cytomegalovirus exposure and HLA in healthy donors. PCR employed 60 Vbeta and 13 Jbeta primers. The protocol was immunoSEQ multiplex PCR, while the TCRdb copy is restricted to in-frame clones and leaves out a portion. The table has approximately 82,000 clones, approximately 81% seen once; the top ten hold around 6.4%. Study-wide results and caveats: It was in a later analysis that TCR association rates were seen to vary by HLA locus, highest for DRB1 and lowest for HLA-C.

This TCR was sampled from a woman in her forties or fifties in good health and CMV-seropositive. This chain uses TRBV30 with TRBJ1-2, with D perhaps TRBD1 (5 bases). The sequencing sample was made of PBMCs. The CDR3 protein is CAWSASLWDSGYGYTF. The CDR3 DNA reads as TGTGCCTGGAGTGCCAGCCTGTGGGACTCGGGCTATGGCTACACCTTC. The variable domain in full, completed from reference TRBV30 and TRBJ1-2, reads SQTIHQWPATLVQPVGSPLSLECTVEGTSNPNLYWYRQAAGRGLQLLFYSVGIGQISSEVPQNLSASRPQDRQFILSSKKLLLSDSGFYLCAWSASLWDSGYGYTFGSGTRLTVV.